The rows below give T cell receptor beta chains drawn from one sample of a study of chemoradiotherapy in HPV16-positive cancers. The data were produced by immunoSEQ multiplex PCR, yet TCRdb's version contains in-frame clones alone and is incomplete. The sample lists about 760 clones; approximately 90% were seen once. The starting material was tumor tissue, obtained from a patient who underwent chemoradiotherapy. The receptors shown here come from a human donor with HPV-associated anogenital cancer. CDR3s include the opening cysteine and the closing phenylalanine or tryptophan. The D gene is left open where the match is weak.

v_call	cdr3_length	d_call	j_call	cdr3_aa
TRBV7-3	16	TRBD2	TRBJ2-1	CASSPQGTSGGGEQFF
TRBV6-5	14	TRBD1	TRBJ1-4	CASGSRDRGQKLFF
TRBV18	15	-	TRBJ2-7	CASSPNSGVSYEQYF
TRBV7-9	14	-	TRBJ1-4	CASSSGHINEKLFF
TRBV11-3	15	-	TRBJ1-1	CASSWQEGVNTEAFF
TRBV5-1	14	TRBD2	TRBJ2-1	CASSLSGGLNEQFF
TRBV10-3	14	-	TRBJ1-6	CAIREGKGNSPLHF
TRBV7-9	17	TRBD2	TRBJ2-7	CASSLAAGGGLSGEQYF
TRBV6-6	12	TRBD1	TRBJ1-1	CASKTQGARAFF
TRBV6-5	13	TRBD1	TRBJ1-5	CASSRDRGQPQHF
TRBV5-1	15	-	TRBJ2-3	CASSLGLAVTDTQYF
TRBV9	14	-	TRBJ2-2	CASSPSPNTGELFF
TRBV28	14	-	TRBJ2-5	CASSLGGIGETQYF
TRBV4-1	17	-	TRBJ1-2	CASSQELRLPERFGYTF
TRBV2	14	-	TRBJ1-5	CASSERYSNQPQHF
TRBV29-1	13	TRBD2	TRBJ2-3	CSAQRGSTDTQYF